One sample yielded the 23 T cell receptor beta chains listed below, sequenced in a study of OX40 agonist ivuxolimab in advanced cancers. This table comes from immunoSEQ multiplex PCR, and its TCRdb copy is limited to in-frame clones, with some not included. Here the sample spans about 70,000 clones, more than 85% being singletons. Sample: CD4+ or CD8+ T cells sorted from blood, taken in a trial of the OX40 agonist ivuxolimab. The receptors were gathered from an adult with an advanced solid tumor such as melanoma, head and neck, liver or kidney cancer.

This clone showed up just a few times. The CDR3 DNA is TGTGCCAGCAGCGCGGGACTAGCCTCCTACGAGCAGTACTTC. Protein: CASSAGLASYEQYF. The J gene is TRBJ2-7, the V gene TRBV5-6; TRBD2 agrees at 9 bases. J gave up 0 bases and V 4 bases, and 2 bases lay outside the gene matches. CDR3 size: 14 residues. Germline V CDR1 and CDR2: SGHDT, YYEEEE.

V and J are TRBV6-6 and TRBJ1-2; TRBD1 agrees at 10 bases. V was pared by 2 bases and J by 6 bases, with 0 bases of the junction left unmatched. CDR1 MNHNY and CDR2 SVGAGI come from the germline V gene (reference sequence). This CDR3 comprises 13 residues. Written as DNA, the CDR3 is TGTGCCAGCAGTTACGGACAGGGGGATGGCTACACCTTC. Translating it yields CASSYGQGDGYTF.

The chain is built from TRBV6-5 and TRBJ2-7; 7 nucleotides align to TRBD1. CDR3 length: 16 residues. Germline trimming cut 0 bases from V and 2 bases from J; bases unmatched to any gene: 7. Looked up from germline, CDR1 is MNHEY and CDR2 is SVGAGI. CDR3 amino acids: CASSYSTGIKAYEQYF. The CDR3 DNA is TGTGCCAGCAGTTACTCGACAGGGATAAAAGCCTACGAGCAGTACTTC.

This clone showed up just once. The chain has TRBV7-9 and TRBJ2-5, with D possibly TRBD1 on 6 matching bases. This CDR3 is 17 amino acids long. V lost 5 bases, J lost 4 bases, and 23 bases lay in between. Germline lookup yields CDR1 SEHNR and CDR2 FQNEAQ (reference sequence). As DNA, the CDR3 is TGTGCCAGCAGCCCCCGTGGTGGGGGCCTGATTAGAGAGACCCAGTACTTC. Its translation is CASSPRGGGLIRETQYF.

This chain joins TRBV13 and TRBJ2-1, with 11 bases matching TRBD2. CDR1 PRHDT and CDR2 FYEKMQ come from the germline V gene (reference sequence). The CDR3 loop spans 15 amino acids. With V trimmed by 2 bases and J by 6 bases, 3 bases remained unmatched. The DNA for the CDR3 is TGTGCCAGCAGCTTATTGCTAGCGGGGGGCAATGAGCAGTTCTTC. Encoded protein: CASSLLLAGGNEQFF.

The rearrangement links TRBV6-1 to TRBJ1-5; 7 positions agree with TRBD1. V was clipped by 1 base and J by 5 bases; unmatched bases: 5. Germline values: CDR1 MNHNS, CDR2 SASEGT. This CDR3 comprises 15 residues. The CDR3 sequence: CASSEGLDRDQPQHF. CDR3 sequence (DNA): TGTGCCAGCAGTGAAGGGTTAGACAGGGATCAGCCCCAGCATTTT.

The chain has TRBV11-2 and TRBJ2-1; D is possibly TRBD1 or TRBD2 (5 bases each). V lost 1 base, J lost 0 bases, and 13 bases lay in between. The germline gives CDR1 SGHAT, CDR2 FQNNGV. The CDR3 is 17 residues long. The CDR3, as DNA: TGTGCCAGCAGCTTAGTATATTCGGGGCTCTCCTACAATGAGCAGTTCTTC. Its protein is CASSLVYSGLSYNEQFF.

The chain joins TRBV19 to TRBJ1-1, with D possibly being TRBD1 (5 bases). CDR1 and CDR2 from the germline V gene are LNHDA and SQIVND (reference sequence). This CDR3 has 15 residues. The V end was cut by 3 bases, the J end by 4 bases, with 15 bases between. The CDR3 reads CASSIILGESTEAFF. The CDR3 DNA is TGTGCCAGTAGTATCATCTTGGGGGAGAGCACTGAAGCTTTCTTT. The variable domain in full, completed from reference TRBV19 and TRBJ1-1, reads DGGITQSPKYLFRKEGQNVTLSCEQNLNHDAMYWYRQDPGQGLRLIYYSQIVNDFQKGDIAEGYSVSREKKESFPLTVTSAQKNPTAFYLCASSIILGESTEAFFGQGTRLTVV.

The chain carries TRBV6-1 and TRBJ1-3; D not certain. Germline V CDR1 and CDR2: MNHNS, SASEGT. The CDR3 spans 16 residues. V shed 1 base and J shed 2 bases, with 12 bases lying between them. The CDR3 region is CASSEELRGTGNTIYF. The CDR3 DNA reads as TGTGCCAGCAGTGAAGAGTTGCGGGGTACTGGAAACACCATATATTTT.

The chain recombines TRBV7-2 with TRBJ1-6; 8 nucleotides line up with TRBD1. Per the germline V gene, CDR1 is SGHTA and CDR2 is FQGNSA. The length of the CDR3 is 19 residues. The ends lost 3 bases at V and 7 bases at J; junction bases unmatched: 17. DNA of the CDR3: TGTGCCAGCAGCTTTCGTCGGGACAGGTACCTCTTATGGAATTCACCCCTCCACTTT. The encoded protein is CASSFRRDRYLLWNSPLHF.

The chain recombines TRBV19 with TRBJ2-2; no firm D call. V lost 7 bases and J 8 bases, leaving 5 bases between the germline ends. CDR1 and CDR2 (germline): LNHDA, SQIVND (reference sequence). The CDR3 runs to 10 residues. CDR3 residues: CASNGGELFF. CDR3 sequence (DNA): TGTGCCAGTAACGGAGGGGAGCTGTTTTTT.

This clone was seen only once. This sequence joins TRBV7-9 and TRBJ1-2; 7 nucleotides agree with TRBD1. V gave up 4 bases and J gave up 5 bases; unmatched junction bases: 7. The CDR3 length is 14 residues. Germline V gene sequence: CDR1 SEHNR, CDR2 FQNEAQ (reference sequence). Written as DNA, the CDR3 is TGTGCCAGCAGCTACCCGGGACAGCCATATGGCTACACCTTC. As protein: CASSYPGQPYGYTF.

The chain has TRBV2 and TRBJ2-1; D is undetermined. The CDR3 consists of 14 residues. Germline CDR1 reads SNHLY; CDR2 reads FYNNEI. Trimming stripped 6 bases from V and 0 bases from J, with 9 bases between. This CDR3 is CASRGLSSYNEQFF. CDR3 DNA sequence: TGTGCCAGCAGAGGGTTAAGCTCCTACAATGAGCAGTTCTTC.

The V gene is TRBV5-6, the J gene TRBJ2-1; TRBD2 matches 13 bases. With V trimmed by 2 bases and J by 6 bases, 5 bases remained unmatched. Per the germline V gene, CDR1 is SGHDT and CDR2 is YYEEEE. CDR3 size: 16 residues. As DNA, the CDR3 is TGTGCCAGCAGCTTAGGACTAGCGGGGGCCTTCAATGAGCAGTTCTTC. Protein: CASSLGLAGAFNEQFF.

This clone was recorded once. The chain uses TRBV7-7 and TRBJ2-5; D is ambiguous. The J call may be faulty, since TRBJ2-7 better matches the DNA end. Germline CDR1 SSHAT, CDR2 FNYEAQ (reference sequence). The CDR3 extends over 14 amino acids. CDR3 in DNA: TGTGCCAGCAGCCCATTGTGGGCCCCCTACGAGCAGTACTTC. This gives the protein CASSPLWAPYEQYF.

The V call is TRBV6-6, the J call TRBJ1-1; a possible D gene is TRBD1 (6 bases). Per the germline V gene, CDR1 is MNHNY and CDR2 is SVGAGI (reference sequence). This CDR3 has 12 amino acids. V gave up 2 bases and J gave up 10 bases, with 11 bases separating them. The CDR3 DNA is TGTGCCAGCAGTTACGATGGGGGGGCAGCTTTCTTT. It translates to CASSYDGGAAFF.

The CDR3, as DNA: TGCGCCAGCAGCCAAGACGGGGGGGAAGCCTACGAGCAGTACTTC. This encodes CASSQDGGEAYEQYF. The chain employs TRBV4-1 and TRBJ2-7, with TRBD2 matching 8 bases. Trimming removed 0 bases from V and 2 bases from J; junction bases left unmatched: 3. Germline CDR1 reads MGHRA; CDR2 reads YSYEKL. The CDR3 extends over 15 amino acids.

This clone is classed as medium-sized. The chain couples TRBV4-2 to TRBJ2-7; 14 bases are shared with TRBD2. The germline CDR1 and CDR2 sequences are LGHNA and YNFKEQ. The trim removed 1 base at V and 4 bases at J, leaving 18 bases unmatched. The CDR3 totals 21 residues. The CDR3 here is CASSQGAPGQGLAGAGYEQYF. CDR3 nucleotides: TGTGCCAGCAGCCAAGGGGCTCCGGGACAGGGACTAGCGGGGGCCGGGTACGAGCAGTACTTC.

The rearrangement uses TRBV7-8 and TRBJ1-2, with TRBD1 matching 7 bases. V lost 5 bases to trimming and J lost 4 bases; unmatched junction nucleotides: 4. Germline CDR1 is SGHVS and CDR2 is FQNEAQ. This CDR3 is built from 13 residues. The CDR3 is CASSPGTVYGYTF. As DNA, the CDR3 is TGTGCCAGCAGCCCTGGGACAGTCTATGGCTACACCTTC.

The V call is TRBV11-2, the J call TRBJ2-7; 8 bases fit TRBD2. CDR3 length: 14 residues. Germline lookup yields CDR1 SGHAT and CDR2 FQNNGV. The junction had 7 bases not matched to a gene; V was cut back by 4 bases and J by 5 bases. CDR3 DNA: TGTGCCAGCAGCTCCTACGGGGGGGCTAACGAGCAGTACTTC. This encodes CASSSYGGANEQYF. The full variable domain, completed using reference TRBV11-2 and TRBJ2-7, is EAGVAQSPRYKIIEKRQSVAFWCNPISGHATLYWYQQILGQGPKLLIQFQNNGVVDDSQLPKDRFSAERLKGVDSTLKIQPAKLEDSAVYLCASSSYGGANEQYFGPGTRLTVT.

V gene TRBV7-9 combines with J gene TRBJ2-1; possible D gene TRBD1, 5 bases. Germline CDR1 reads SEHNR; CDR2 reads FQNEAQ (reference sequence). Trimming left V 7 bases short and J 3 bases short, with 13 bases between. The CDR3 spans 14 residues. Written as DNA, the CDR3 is TGTGCCAGCACCCCTTGGGGCCGCTACAATGAGCAGTTCTTC. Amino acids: CASTPWGRYNEQFF. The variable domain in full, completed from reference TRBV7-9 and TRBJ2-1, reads DTGVSQNPRHKITKRGQNVTFRCDPISEHNRLYWYRQTLGQGPEFLTYFQNEAQLEKSRLLSDRFSAERPKGSFSTLEIQRTEQGDSAMYLCASTPWGRYNEQFFGPGTRLTVL.

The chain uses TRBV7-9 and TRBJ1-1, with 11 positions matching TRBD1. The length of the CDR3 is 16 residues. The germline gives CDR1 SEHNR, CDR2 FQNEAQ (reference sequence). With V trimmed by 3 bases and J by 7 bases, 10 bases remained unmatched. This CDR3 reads CASSFLRTGGPLEAFF. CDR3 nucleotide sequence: TGTGCCAGCAGCTTTCTTCGGACAGGGGGCCCCCTTGAAGCTTTCTTT.

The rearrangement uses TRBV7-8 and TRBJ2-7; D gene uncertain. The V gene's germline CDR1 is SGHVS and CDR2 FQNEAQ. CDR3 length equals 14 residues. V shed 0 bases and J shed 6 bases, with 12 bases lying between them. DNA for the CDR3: TGTGCCAGCAGCTTAGCGGGCGGCGTAAGCGAGCAGTACTTC. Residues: CASSLAGGVSEQYF.